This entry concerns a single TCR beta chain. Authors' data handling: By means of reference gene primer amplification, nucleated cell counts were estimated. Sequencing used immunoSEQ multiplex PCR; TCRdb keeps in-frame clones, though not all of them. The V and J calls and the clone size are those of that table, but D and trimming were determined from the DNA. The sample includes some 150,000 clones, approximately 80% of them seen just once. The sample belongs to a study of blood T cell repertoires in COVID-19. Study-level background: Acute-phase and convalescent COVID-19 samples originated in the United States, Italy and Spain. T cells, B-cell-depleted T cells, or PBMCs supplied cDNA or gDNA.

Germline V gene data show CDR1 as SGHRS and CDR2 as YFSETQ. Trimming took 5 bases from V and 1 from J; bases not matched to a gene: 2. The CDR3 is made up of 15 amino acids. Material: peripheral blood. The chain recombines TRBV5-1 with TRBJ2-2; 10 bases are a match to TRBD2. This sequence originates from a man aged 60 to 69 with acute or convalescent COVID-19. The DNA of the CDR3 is TGCGCCAGCAGAAGGACTAGCGGGAACACCGGGGAGCTGTTTTTT. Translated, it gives CASRRTSGNTGELFF.